The TCR beta chain described here comes from a study of cytomegalovirus exposure and HLA in healthy donors. General study results and limits: Through in vitro validation, three CMV-associated chains were shown to be specific for CMV antigens. Sequencing depth across donors, presence/absence analyses assumed, was roughly uniform. Follow-up analysis seemed to connect common viral pathogens with several of the most significant clusters identified. A later analysis revealed that TCR association rates differed between HLA loci, peaking at DRB1 and bottoming out at HLA-C.

In the case of this clone: Its antigen is currently unknown.

Trimming cost V 8 bases and J 3 bases, with 13 bases left between them. CDR1 is GTSNPN, CDR2 SVGIG, per germline (reference sequence). This CDR3 has 12 residues. Both 60 Vbeta primers and 13 Jbeta primers went into the PCR. The assay was immunoSEQ multiplex PCR, and TCRdb's table has in-frame clones only and misses some. The sample has about 130,000 clones, around 81% seen once. This sequence originates from a man between 18 and 35 years old in good health and CMV-seronegative. The chain is built from TRBV30 and TRBJ1-2, with D possibly matching TRBD1 (5 bases). The specimen sequenced was PBMCs. Written as DNA, the CDR3 is TGTGCCCTCCGGGGGACGGACTATGGCTACACCTTC. Its protein is CALRGTDYGYTF.